Included here is one T cell receptor (beta chain) sequence, with context. Its antigen is as yet unknown. The PCR ran on 60 Vbeta and 13 Jbeta primers. Original data processing: Later reanalysis found 75 million to 95 million unique TCR beta chains, some 10 million of them shared. TCRdb keeps only in-frame clones here, not all; method: immunoSEQ multiplex PCR. That table gives V, J and clone size, and the DNA gave D and trimming. The sample records roughly 100,000 clones, roughly three quarters being singletons. This sample is part of a study of cytomegalovirus exposure and HLA in healthy donors. Overall study findings and caveats: Most of the TCR beta V segments (in an earlier analysis) were productive either about 90% or about 30% of the time. Diagnosis of cytomegalovirus status made by the classifier reportedly showed high specificity and sensitivity. Indistinguishability led to the exclusion of some V segments, TRBV6-2 and TRBV6-3 included.

This CDR3 is built from 16 residues. CDR1 is SGHTA and CDR2 is FQGNSA in the germline V gene. V lost 7 bases to trimming and J lost 2 bases, with 15 bases between them. This sequence originates from a middle-aged man in good health and CMV-seronegative. Sample: PBMCs. The rearrangement uses TRBV7-2 and TRBJ1-6; D ambiguous. The CDR3 DNA reads as TGTGCCAGCACCCATTCGGCAGGCACCTATAATTCACCCCTCCACTTT. Protein sequence: CASTHSAGTYNSPLHF.